Below, 25 T cell receptor beta chains from the same sample are listed, as sequenced in a study of OX40 agonist ivuxolimab in advanced cancers. Some clones are missing from TCRdb's copy, which holds only in-frame ones; the method was immunoSEQ multiplex PCR. The table lists more than 65,000 clones, 92% of them singletons. The material sequenced was CD4+ or CD8+ T cells sorted from blood, taken in a trial of the OX40 agonist ivuxolimab. The receptors originated from an adult with an advanced solid tumor such as melanoma, head and neck, liver or kidney cancer.

This rearrangement joins TRBV30 to TRBJ1-2; no clear D. Deletions cut 0 bases from V and 6 bases from J, with 20 bases between. The CDR3 extends over 16 amino acids. The germline gives CDR1 GTSNPN, CDR2 SVGIG (reference sequence). The CDR3 coding sequence is TGTGCCTGGAGTGTAGAGGCCGTCCTGGTTTTGGATGGCTACACCTTC. Translating it yields CAWSVEAVLVLDGYTF. The whole variable domain, remainder taken from reference TRBV30 and TRBJ1-2, is SQTIHQWPATLVQPVGSPLSLECTVEGTSNPNLYWYRQAAGRGLQLLFYSVGIGQISSEVPQNLSASRPQDRQFILSSKKLLLSDSGFYLCAWSVEAVLVLDGYTFGSGTRLTVV.

The chain recombines TRBV5-5 with TRBJ1-1; possible D gene TRBD1, 5 bases. The CDR3 is made up of 14 amino acids. CDR1 SGHKS and CDR2 YYEKEE come from the germline V gene (reference sequence). V was trimmed by 0 bases and J by 4 bases, leaving 10 bases between them. In DNA, the CDR3 is TGTGCCAGCAGCTTGGGTTGGGGCAGCACTGAAGCTTTCTTT. It yields the protein CASSLGWGSTEAFF.

This rearrangement joins TRBV29-1 to TRBJ2-5, with D possibly TRBD2 on 6 matching bases. This CDR3 has 13 amino acids. CDR1 and CDR2 (germline): SQVTM, ANQGSEA. The germline V and J ends were trimmed by 0 bases and 5 bases, with 10 bases remaining between them. The CDR3, as DNA: TGCAGCGTTGAAGACGGGGGTAGGGAGACCCAGTACTTC. This gives the protein CSVEDGGRETQYF. The full variable domain, its missing parts supplied by reference TRBV29-1 and TRBJ2-5, is SAVISQKPSRDICQRGTSLTIQCQVDSQVTMMFWYRQQPGQSLTLIATANQGSEATYESGFVIDKFPISRPNLTFSTLTVSNMSPEDSSIYLCSVEDGGRETQYFGPGTRLLVL.

About this clone itself: The same CDR3 can be traced to other DNA sequences in this sample. The chain links TRBV5-1 to TRBJ1-2; D unresolved. The CDR3 runs 12 residues. In germline, CDR1 is SGHRS, CDR2 YFSETQ. Between the trimmed V and J ends, which lost 0 bases and 3 bases, there was a span of 3 bases. Here the CDR3 reads CASSLGDYGYTF. The CDR3 DNA reads TGCGCCAGCAGCTTGGGAGACTATGGCTACACCTTC.

This rearrangement joins TRBV6-5 to TRBJ1-4; possible D gene TRBD1, 5 bases. This CDR3 region has 13 residues. Germline-derived CDR1 and CDR2 are MNHEY and SVGAGI. V was trimmed by 6 bases and J by 8 bases, leaving 13 bases between them. CDR3 protein: CASSYGTGEKLFF. The CDR3 nucleotides are TGTGCCAGCAGCTACGGGACGGGAGAAAAACTGTTTTTT.

The rearrangement uses TRBV2 and TRBJ2-3, with TRBD2 matching 9 bases. The CDR3 covers 15 residues. The germline V gene encodes CDR1 SNHLY and CDR2 FYNNEI. V lost 5 bases and J lost 3; bases outside the gene matches: 6. CDR3 residues: CASSTGTSSTDTQYF. DNA of the CDR3: TGTGCCAGCAGTACCGGGACTAGCAGTACAGATACGCAGTATTTT.

This chain links TRBV5-5 with TRBJ1-1; weak D call: TRBD1 (5 bases). Per the germline V gene, CDR1 is SGHKS and CDR2 is YYEKEE (reference sequence). Trimming left V 2 bases short and J 0 bases short, with 11 bases between. The length of the CDR3 is 15 residues. The CDR3 sequence: CASSFMGVLNTEAFF. CDR3 in DNA: TGTGCCAGCAGCTTCATGGGGGTCCTGAACACTGAAGCTTTCTTT.

J is TRBJ2-1 and V is TRBV4-3, with TRBD2 identical over 13 bases. The CDR3 covers 15 residues. Trimming at V came to 3 bases and at J to 5 bases, leaving 1 base not matched to a gene. Germline V lookup: CDR1 LGHNA, CDR2 YSLEER. The CDR3, as DNA: TGCGCCAGCAGCCAGACTAGCGGGGGGAACAATGAGCAGTTCTTC. Translation gives CASSQTSGGNNEQFF.

The gene calls are TRBV5-1 and TRBJ1-1; 7 nucleotides line up with TRBD1. With 0 bases clipped from V and 8 bases from J, the junction kept 7 bases outside the gene matches. The CDR3 totals 14 residues. The germline gives CDR1 SGHRS, CDR2 YFSETQ. The CDR3 region is CASSLGQGWMEAFF. CDR3 bases: TGCGCCAGCAGCTTGGGACAGGGATGGATGGAAGCTTTCTTT.

CDR3 loop: CASSLGGLPDTQYF. CDR3 bases: TGTGCCAGCAGCTTGGGAGGATTACCAGATACGCAGTATTTT. The chain joins TRBV7-8 to TRBJ2-3, with D possibly TRBD2 on 6 matching bases. This CDR3 has 14 amino acids. In germline, CDR1 is SGHVS, CDR2 FQNEAQ. The V end lost 3 bases, the J end lost 4 bases, and 11 bases lay between the germline ends.

The gene calls are TRBV19 and TRBJ2-5, with TRBD2 matching 8 bases. The V segment lost 7 bases and the J segment 5 bases; nucleotides outside the gene matches: 9. The germline V gene encodes CDR1 LNHDA and CDR2 SQIVND (reference sequence). The CDR3 is 14 residues long. The CDR3, as DNA: TGTGCCAGTACGGGGGATTCTAGCGGGGAGACCCAGTACTTC. Amino acid sequence: CASTGDSSGETQYF. Complete variable domain (other parts from reference TRBV19 and TRBJ2-5): DGGITQSPKYLFRKEGQNVTLSCEQNLNHDAMYWYRQDPGQGLRLIYYSQIVNDFQKGDIAEGYSVSREKKESFPLTVTSAQKNPTAFYLCASTGDSSGETQYFGPGTRLLVL.

The sample holds one count of this clone. This sequence joins TRBV10-3 and TRBJ2-3; 8 bases are a match to TRBD2. Trimming cost V 5 bases and J 5 bases; bases outside gene matches: 3. Germline values: CDR1 ENHRY, CDR2 SYGVKD. CDR3 size: 13 residues. The CDR3 nucleotides read TGTGCCATCAGTAGCGGGGGAGGAGATACGCAGTATTTT. As protein: CAISSGGGDTQYF.

The chain couples TRBV11-2 to TRBJ2-2; D perhaps matches TRBD1 (5 bases). Between the trimmed V and J ends, which lost 6 bases and 5 bases, there was a span of 16 bases. Germline values: CDR1 SGHAT, CDR2 FQNNGV. The CDR3 has 15 residues. CDR3: CASSQAGLRTGELFF. For the CDR3, the DNA is TGTGCCAGCAGTCAGGCAGGGTTACGGACCGGGGAGCTGTTTTTT.

This clone appeared a single time. The V call is TRBV4-1, the J call TRBJ2-7; 7 nucleotides align to TRBD2. The CDR3 runs to 15 residues. Losses at the gene ends were 0 bases for V and 4 bases for J; bases not matched to a gene: 6. CDR1 MGHRA and CDR2 YSYEKL come from the germline V gene. The CDR3 is CASSQDGRGGYEQYF. The CDR3 nucleotides are TGCGCCAGCAGCCAAGACGGTCGCGGGGGATACGAGCAGTACTTC.

The CDR3 DNA is TGTGCCAGCAGTGACTCGACAGGCCGAGACACAGATACGCAGTATTTT. This gives the protein CASSDSTGRDTDTQYF. The gene calls are TRBV6-4 and TRBJ2-3; weak D call: TRBD1 (6 bases). Trimming shortened V by 0 bases and J by 2 bases, and 12 bases separated the two germline ends. The CDR3 extends over 16 amino acids. Germline CDR1 reads MRHNA; CDR2 reads SNTAGT.

The chain employs TRBV23-1 and TRBJ1-6; a possible D gene is TRBD1 (6 bases). TRBV23-1 is placed among ORFs of uncertain function. CDR3 length equals 16 residues. V was trimmed by 2 bases and J by 5 bases, leaving 13 bases between them. The CDR3 here is CASSQNPGHNNSPLHF. Written as DNA, the CDR3 is TGCGCCAGCAGTCAAAATCCGGGACATAATAATTCACCCCTCCACTTT.

This chain joins TRBV7-6 and TRBJ2-3; D is possibly TRBD1 or TRBD2 (5 bases each). Trimming pared 5 bases from V and 2 bases from J, leaving 14 bases between. The germline gives CDR1 SGHVS, CDR2 FNYEAQ. The CDR3 is made up of 15 amino acids. In nucleotides, the CDR3 is TGTGCCAGCAGCAGAAGGGACGGCCACACAGATACGCAGTATTTT. Translation gives CASSRRDGHTDTQYF.

This clone was found a few times. The rearrangement links TRBV6-6 to TRBJ1-1, with D unclear. Between the trimmed V and J ends, which lost 6 bases and 4 bases, there was a span of 9 bases. CDR1 is MNHNY and CDR2 is SVGAGI in the germline V gene (reference sequence). CDR3 length equals 12 residues. As DNA, the CDR3 is TGTGCCAGCAGCGAAATCCCCACTGAAGCTTTCTTT. Its translation: CASSEIPTEAFF.

The V gene is TRBV10-2, the J gene TRBJ1-2; TRBD1 matches 8 bases. The germline V gene encodes CDR1 WSHSY and CDR2 SAAADI. V shed 1 base and J 6 bases; nucleotides not matched to a gene: 7. The CDR3 totals 15 residues. The CDR3 nucleotides are TGCGCCAGCAGTGAGTTTCGACAGGGGTTCGATGGCTACACCTTC. Encoded protein: CASSEFRQGFDGYTF.

CDR3 in amino acids: CASSQPGPRFYEQFF. CDR3 DNA: TGTGCCAGCAGCCAGCCGGGACCCCGATTTTATGAGCAGTTCTTC. The chain has TRBV14 and TRBJ2-1, with D perhaps assigned TRBD1 or TRBD2 (5 bases each). Trimming stripped 3 bases from V and 8 bases from J, with 17 bases between. Germline V gene data show CDR1 as SGHDN and CDR2 as FVKESK. The CDR3 sequence is 15 residues long.

The chain combines TRBV19 with TRBJ1-2; D possibly corresponds to TRBD1 (5 bases). V lost 6 bases to trimming and J lost 4 bases, with 12 bases between them. CDR1 and CDR2 from the germline V gene are LNHDA and SQIVND (reference sequence). The CDR3 totals 13 residues. CDR3 sequence: CASSTGQLYGYTF. CDR3 sequence (DNA): TGTGCCAGTAGCACAGGACAACTCTATGGCTACACCTTC.

V is TRBV5-1 and J is TRBJ1-1; maybe TRBD1 (6 bases). V lost 4 bases, J lost 1 base, and 14 bases lay in between. Per germline, CDR1 SGHRS and CDR2 YFSETQ. The CDR3 is 15 amino acids. DNA of the CDR3: TGCGCCAGCAGCCAATCGACAGGAGGGAACACTGAAGCTTTCTTT. It specifies CASSQSTGGNTEAFF.

The chain carries TRBV5-1 and TRBJ2-7; D unclear. This CDR3 has 11 amino acids. Germline CDR1 and CDR2: SGHRS and YFSETQ. V lost 0 bases, J lost 9 bases, and 7 bases lay in between. CDR3 in DNA: TGCGCCAGCAGCTTGGACGAGCGGCAGTACTTC. Translating gives CASSLDERQYF.

The chain combines TRBV27 with TRBJ1-2; perhaps TRBD1 as D (6 bases). V gave up 8 bases and J gave up 0 bases, with 10 bases separating them. Per the germline V gene, CDR1 is MNHEY and CDR2 is SMNVEV (reference sequence). This CDR3 spans 13 amino acids. CDR3 bases: TGTGCCAGCGGGGGGCAGCCTAACTATGGCTACACCTTC. It translates to CASGGQPNYGYTF.

CDR3 nucleotides: TGTGCCAGCAGCGGGTGGGCGGCCGACACCGGGGAGCTGTTTTTT. This translates into CASSGWAADTGELFF. The chain combines TRBV9 with TRBJ2-2; D uncertain. The length of the CDR3 is 15 residues. Looked up from germline, CDR1 is SGDLS and CDR2 is YYNGEE. Trimming took off 3 bases at V and 3 bases at J, with 12 bases between the two ends.